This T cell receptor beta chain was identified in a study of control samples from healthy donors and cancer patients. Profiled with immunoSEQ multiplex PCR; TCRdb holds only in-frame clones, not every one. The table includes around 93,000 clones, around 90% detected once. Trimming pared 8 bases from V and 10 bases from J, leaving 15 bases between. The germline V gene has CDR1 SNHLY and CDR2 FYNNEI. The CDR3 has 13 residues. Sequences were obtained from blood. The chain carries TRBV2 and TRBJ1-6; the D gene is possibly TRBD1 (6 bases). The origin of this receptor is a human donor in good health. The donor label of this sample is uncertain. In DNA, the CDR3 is TGTGCCAGCGGGATCGACAGGACCTCACCCCTCCACTTT. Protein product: CASGIDRTSPLHF.